The next 12 T cell receptor beta chains were all read from a single sample in a study of shared clonotypes between healthy human individuals. Using immunoSEQ multiplex PCR, the repertoire was profiled, and TCRdb retains in-frame clones only, with some absent. Here the sample spans just over 2,000,000 clones, over 85% being singletons. The sequenced sample consisted of naive CD4+ T cells sorted from blood. Subset in this sample: CD45RA+ positively selected. The receptors were gathered from a man aged 18 to 35 in good health.

J is TRBJ2-7 and V is TRBV19, with 8 bases fitting TRBD1. Germline V gene sequence: CDR1 LNHDA, CDR2 SQIVND (reference sequence). The V and J ends lost 5 bases and 2 bases, in that order; junction bases with no gene match: 5. This CDR3 contains 14 residues. In DNA, the CDR3 is TGTGCCAGTAGTGCAACGACAGGGGCCTACGAGCAGTACTTC. This translates into CASSATTGAYEQYF.

The chain has TRBV28 and TRBJ1-4; maybe TRBD1 (6 bases). CDR1 is MDHEN and CDR2 is SYDVKM in the germline V gene. This CDR3 contains 15 residues. V gave up 5 bases and J gave up 7 bases, with 17 bases separating them. CDR3 region: CASSPPGVRGEKLFF. The DNA of the CDR3 is TGTGCCAGCAGTCCCCCAGGGGTCAGGGGTGAAAAACTGTTTTTT.

The sample holds one count of this clone. The rearrangement uses TRBV18 and TRBJ1-6, with D possibly TRBD1 on 6 matching bases. Germline-derived CDR1 and CDR2 are KGHSH and LQKENI. V dropped 4 bases and J dropped 3 bases, with 10 bases sitting between them. The CDR3 has 15 residues. The CDR3 DNA is TGTGCCAGCTCACAAGGACAGAGCTATAATTCACCCCTCCACTTT. This translates into CASSQGQSYNSPLHF.

The V and J genes are TRBV27 and TRBJ1-2, with D perhaps TRBD1 (5 bases). The CDR3 is 13 amino acids. Germline loops: CDR1 MNHEY, CDR2 SMNVEV (reference sequence). Trimming removed 6 bases from V and 3 bases from J, with 11 bases in between. CDR3 sequence: CASSSGGYYGYTF. The CDR3 DNA sequence: TGTGCCAGCAGCTCCGGGGGATACTATGGCTACACCTTC.

This chain uses TRBV5-1 with TRBJ2-7; 8 positions match TRBD1. The DNA end is more similar to TRBJ2-5, so the J call may be wrong. This CDR3 spans 15 amino acids. The germline gives CDR1 SGHRS, CDR2 YFSETQ. CDR3 protein: CASSSNPQGVETQYF. CDR3 in DNA: TGCGCCAGCAGCTCCAACCCACAGGGGGTTGAGACCCAGTACTTC.

The chain recombines TRBV10-1 with TRBJ2-7, with 9 bases lining up with TRBD1. This CDR3 is built from 14 residues. Trimming took 5 bases from V and 1 from J; bases not matched to a gene: 3. Germline V gene data show CDR1 as WNHNN and CDR2 as SYGVQD (reference sequence). The CDR3 is CASSSTGGSYEQYF. The CDR3 DNA is TGCGCCAGCAGTTCGACAGGGGGGTCCTACGAGCAGTACTTC.

The gene calls are TRBV5-4 and TRBJ1-2, with a weak D call TRBD1 (6 bases). The CDR3 is 13 amino acids. V lost 4 bases, J lost 4 bases, and 11 bases lay in between. The germline V gene encodes CDR1 SGHNT and CDR2 YYREEE (reference sequence). DNA of the CDR3: TGTGCCAGCAGCCAGGGGACTGCCTATGGCTACACCTTC. It translates to CASSQGTAYGYTF.

This clone was detected once. V usage is TRBV6-6 and J usage is TRBJ2-2; D is possibly TRBD1 or TRBD2 (5 bases each). The V gene lost 8 bases and the J gene lost 2 bases, with 15 bases spanning the gap. CDR1 is MNHNY and CDR2 is SVGAGI in the germline V gene (reference sequence). This CDR3 has 15 amino acids. CDR3 coding DNA: TGTGCCAGCGCCTTTGGGACCTTAAACACCGGGGAGCTGTTTTTT. As protein: CASAFGTLNTGELFF.

The CDR3 sequence: CASSLQTGTYEQYF. DNA of the CDR3: TGTGCCAGCAGTCTCCAGACAGGGACCTACGAGCAGTACTTC. The rearrangement uses TRBV6-5 and TRBJ2-7; TRBD1 agrees at 7 bases. The J segment lost 2 bases and the V segment lost 5 bases, leaving 6 bases of the junction unmatched. CDR1 and CDR2 (germline): MNHEY, SVGAGI. This CDR3 is 14 amino acids long.

This clone was observed once. This chain uses TRBV5-1 with TRBJ1-2; D is ambiguous. The CDR3 runs to 13 residues. Trimming cost V 5 bases and J 3 bases, with 11 bases left between them. Germline V gives CDR1 SGHRS, CDR2 YFSETQ. The CDR3 region is CASSSDNDYGYTF. In DNA form, the CDR3 reads TGCGCCAGCAGTTCTGACAACGACTATGGCTACACCTTC.

The rearrangement uses TRBV6-5 and TRBJ1-4; no definite D call. The V gene's germline CDR1 is MNHEY and CDR2 SVGAGI. CDR3 length: 14 amino acids. V gave up 2 bases and J gave up 5 bases, with 9 bases separating them. The CDR3 DNA sequence: TGTGCCAGCAGTTACATGGGAATGAATGAAAAACTGTTTTTT. Protein product: CASSYMGMNEKLFF.

The chain is built from TRBV7-6 and TRBJ1-6; 10 bases match TRBD1. Trimming at V came to 5 bases and at J to 8 bases, leaving 3 bases not matched to a gene. The germline CDR1 and CDR2 sequences are SGHVS and FNYEAQ. The CDR3 runs to 14 residues. The CDR3 bases are TGTGCCAGCAGCCCCGGGACAGGGGATTCACCCCTCCACTTT. This gives the protein CASSPGTGDSPLHF.